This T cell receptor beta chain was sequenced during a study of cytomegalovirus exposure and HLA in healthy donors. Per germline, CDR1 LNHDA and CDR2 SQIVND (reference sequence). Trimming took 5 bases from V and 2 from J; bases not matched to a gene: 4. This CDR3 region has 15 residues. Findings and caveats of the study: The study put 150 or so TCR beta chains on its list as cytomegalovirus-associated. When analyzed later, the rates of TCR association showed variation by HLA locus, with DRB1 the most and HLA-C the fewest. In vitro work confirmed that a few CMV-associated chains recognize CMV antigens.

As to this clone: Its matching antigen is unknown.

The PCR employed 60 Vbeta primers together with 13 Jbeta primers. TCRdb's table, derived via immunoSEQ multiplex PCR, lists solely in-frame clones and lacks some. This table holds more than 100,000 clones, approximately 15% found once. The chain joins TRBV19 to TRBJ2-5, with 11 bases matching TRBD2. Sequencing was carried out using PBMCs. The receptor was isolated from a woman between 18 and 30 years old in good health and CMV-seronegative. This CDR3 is CASSLLAGGQETQYF. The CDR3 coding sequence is TGTGCCAGTAGTCTCCTAGCGGGGGGACAAGAGACCCAGTACTTC.